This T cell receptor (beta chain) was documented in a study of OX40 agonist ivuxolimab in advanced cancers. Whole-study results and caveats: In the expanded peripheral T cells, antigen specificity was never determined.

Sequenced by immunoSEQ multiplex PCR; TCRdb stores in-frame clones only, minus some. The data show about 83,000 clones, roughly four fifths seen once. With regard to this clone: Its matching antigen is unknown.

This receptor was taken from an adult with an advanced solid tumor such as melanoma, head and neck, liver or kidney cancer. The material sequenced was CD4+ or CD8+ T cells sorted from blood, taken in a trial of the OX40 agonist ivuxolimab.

CDR3 loop: CASSVAGLNTEAFF. Written as DNA, the CDR3 is TGTGCCAGCAGCGTAGCGGGATTGAACACTGAAGCTTTCTTT. This chain connects TRBV9 to TRBJ1-1; D unresolved. Trimming cost V 0 bases and J 0 bases, with 6 bases left between them. Germline V gene sequence: CDR1 SGDLS, CDR2 YYNGEE. There are 14 residues in the CDR3.